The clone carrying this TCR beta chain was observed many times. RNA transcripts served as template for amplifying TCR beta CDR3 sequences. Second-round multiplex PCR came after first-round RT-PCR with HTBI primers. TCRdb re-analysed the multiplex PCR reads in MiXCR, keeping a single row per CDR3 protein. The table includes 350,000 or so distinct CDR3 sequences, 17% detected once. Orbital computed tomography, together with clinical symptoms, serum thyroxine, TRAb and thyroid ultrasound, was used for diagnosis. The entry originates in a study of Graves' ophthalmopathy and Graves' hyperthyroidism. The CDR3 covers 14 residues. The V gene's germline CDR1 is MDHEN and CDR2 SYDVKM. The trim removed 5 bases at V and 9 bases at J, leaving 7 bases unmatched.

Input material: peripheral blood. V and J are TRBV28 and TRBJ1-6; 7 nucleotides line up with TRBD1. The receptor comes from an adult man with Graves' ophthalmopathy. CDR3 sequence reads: CASSKGQPGSPLHF. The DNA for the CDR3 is TGTGCCAGCAGTAAGGGACAGCCAGGTTCACCCCTCCACTTT.